This T cell receptor (beta chain) comes out of a study of blood T cell repertoires in COVID-19. Study details: Samples representing acute and convalescent COVID-19 were sourced from the United States, Italy and Spain. PBMCs, B-cell-depleted T cells, or T cells were the source of the cDNA or gDNA that made up the material.

Recruited during active infection, patients (from Seattle) were subsequently followed longitudinally. The protocol was immunoSEQ multiplex PCR, while the TCRdb copy is restricted to in-frame clones and leaves out a portion. The data hold 300,000 to 400,000 clones, with over 70% observed a single time. The sequenced material came from peripheral blood. This receptor was identified in a woman between 50 and 59 years old with COVID-19, enrolled during active disease.

CDR3 DNA: TGTGCCAGCAGCCCGCCCGGGACAGGGCCCCCCTACGAGCAGTACTTC. Encoded protein: CASSPPGTGPPYEQYF. The J gene is TRBJ2-7, the V gene TRBV9, with 9 bases fitting TRBD1. CDR1 SGDLS and CDR2 YYNGEE come from the germline V gene. The CDR3 runs 16 residues. V shed 4 bases and J 2 bases; nucleotides not matched to a gene: 10.